Listed below are T cell receptor beta chains from one sample, sequenced in a study of T cell repertoires in cytomegalovirus infection. MiXCR was run by TCRdb on the reads, yielding one entry per CDR3 protein. The data contain some 600,000 distinct CDR3 sequences, 24% of them singletons. Sequencing input: CD8+ T cells from PBMCs. These receptors came from a human donor in good health (CMV status not recorded). Some clones in this sample may be carry-over from other donors' samples. Each CDR3 is given without its conserved first and last residue.

cdr3_length	v_call	j_call	cdr3_aa
13	TRBV19	TRBJ2-2	ASIEGAVNTGELF
11	TRBV7-9	TRBJ1-1	ASSLASTLEAF
11	TRBV14	TRBJ1-5	ASSQGRNQPQH
13	TRBV4-1	TRBJ2-1	ASSPSTGQFNEQF
12	TRBV7-9	TRBJ1-5	ASSGDRVAQPQH
11	TRBV19	TRBJ1-1	ASTQGQVPEAF
13	TRBV7-9	TRBJ2-1	ASRLPGQGDNEQF
13	TRBV7-9	TRBJ2-2	ASSARTSLTGELF
13	TRBV7-2	TRBJ1-5	ASRVQAASNQPQH
14	TRBV7-9	TRBJ2-2	ASSSPDRRNTGELF
11	TRBV29-1	TRBJ2-4	SVTGGEKNIQY
12	TRBV6-5	TRBJ2-2	ASSPQGRTGELF
12	TRBV6-2/TRBV6-3	TRBJ1-2	ASSPPNREFGYT
15	TRBV7-9	TRBJ1-4	ASSLSWGQGGLGKLF
12	TRBV7-9	TRBJ2-5	ASSYGPRQETQY
14	TRBV4-3	TRBJ2-2	ASSQDWRGRNGELF
13	TRBV10-2	TRBJ2-3	ASLFSGEADRSQY
10	TRBV24-1	TRBJ1-1	ATSDENTEAF
15	TRBV7-2	TRBJ2-6	ASSPRTGDFAANVLT
13	TRBV29-1	TRBJ1-3	SVEGGLSSGNTIY
9	TRBV12-3/TRBV12-4	TRBJ2-3	ATDSADTQY
12	TRBV27	TRBJ2-5	ASSLSRGSETQY
13	TRBV28	TRBJ1-5	ASRPFWASNQPQH
10	TRBV6-6	TRBJ2-7	ANSPLPWEQY
11	TRBV29-1	TRBJ1-1	SVAFSSNTEAF
10	TRBV3-1	TRBJ2-3	ASSQPADTQY
14	TRBV6-6	TRBJ2-5	ASSYFGGAVQETQY
11	TRBV18	TRBJ2-1	ASSPEGWHEQF
11	TRBV7-6	TRBJ1-1	ASSFTVNTEAF
11	TRBV27	TRBJ2-1	ASSPGIMDEQF
14	TRBV7-6	TRBJ2-1	ASSLSERYSYNEQF
13	TRBV7-9	TRBJ1-1	ASSLSDRANTEAF
15	TRBV6-6	TRBJ2-3	ASSWGLAGADTDTQY
13	TRBV25-1	TRBJ2-3	ASSERSTSTDTQY
14	TRBV6-6	TRBJ2-2	ASSLGQGPNTGELF
12	TRBV6-2/TRBV6-3	TRBJ1-1	ASSVDSQNTEAF
11	TRBV20-1	TRBJ2-2	SLGGRNTGELF
11	TRBV24-1	TRBJ2-1	ATSDASYNEQF
12	TRBV5-1	TRBJ1-1	ASSGGTLNTEAF
14	TRBV7-6	TRBJ2-3	ASSLFTSGEIDTQY
9	TRBV19	TRBJ2-1	ASSIGNEQF
12	TRBV5-1	TRBJ1-6	ASKGSTYNSPLH
12	TRBV27	TRBJ2-1	ASRPGQFYNEQF
12	TRBV20-1	TRBJ2-7	SARGTSDLYEQY
16	TRBV7-9	TRBJ2-6	ASSLRTSEPSGANVLT
10	TRBV7-8	TRBJ2-2	ASEFRTGELF
10	TRBV20-1	TRBJ1-1	SAGGAFTEAF
14	TRBV7-6	TRBJ1-1	VSSLIGQGLDTEAF
13	TRBV7-9	TRBJ1-2	ASRFTLSRDYGYT
11	TRBV19	TRBJ2-1	ASSINDYNEQF
14	TRBV14	TRBJ2-4	ASSPRSGQAKNIQY
14	TRBV20-1	TRBJ1-5	SAREGDRGFTQPQH
11	TRBV12-3/TRBV12-4	TRBJ2-2	ASSPENTGELF
13	TRBV13	TRBJ2-7	ASSNPKTGSYEQY
8	TRBV29-1	TRBJ2-1	SAWGNEQF
14	TRBV7-2	TRBJ1-5	ASSLELTGVNQPQH
12	TRBV6-2/TRBV6-3	TRBJ2-1	ATQWTSGNNEQF
11	TRBV6-5	TRBJ2-5	ASSYAVGETQY
13	TRBV15	TRBJ2-5	ATSRDLGRGETQY